These 18 T cell receptor beta chains were all obtained from the same sample, sequenced in a study of Ad26.COV2.S vaccination and SARS-CoV-2 variants (dated by TCRdb to about 2021). The meaning of the sample's treatment or condition label: around 19 received Ad26.COV2.S at low or high dose, single or two shots; about 5 received placebo; per-sample allocation not given. For vaccine and placebo recipients, the sequenced repertoires came from samples collected on day 63 after the first injection. The method behind the library was the immunoSEQ multiplex PCR assay. Drawn from immuneACCESS, this table holds only the in-frame rearrangements with V and J called that TCRdb kept. Clones are partly lost; checked studies trace under half to an unresolved V gene and leave the rest unexplained. In this sample the table shows about 350,000 clones, roughly 89% of which occur a single time. Roughly 4.8% of the sample is held by the ten biggest clonotypes.

Sequences were derived from peripheral blood, sampled in a trial of Ad26.COV2.S vaccine versus placebo. These receptors were collected from a person aged 18-65 years who received the Ad26.COV2.S COVID-19 vaccine or a placebo.

The rearrangement uses TRBV7-2 and TRBJ2-5; no definite D call. CDR3 length: 12 amino acids. Trimming shortened V by 6 bases and J by 2 bases, and 7 bases separated the two germline ends. Per germline, CDR1 SGHTA and CDR2 FQGNSA. The chain's CDR3 is CASRKYQETQYF. The CDR3 coding sequence is TGTGCCAGCAGAAAGTATCAAGAGACCCAGTACTTC.

This chain uses TRBV27 with TRBJ2-7, with 9 bases that match TRBD1. CDR1 and CDR2 from the germline V gene are MNHEY and SMNVEV (reference sequence). The V segment lost 6 bases and the J segment 4 bases; nucleotides outside the gene matches: 10. The CDR3 is 15 residues long. The CDR3 region is CASRYTTQGAYEQYF. The CDR3 coding sequence is TGTGCCAGCAGGTATACAACACAGGGGGCTTACGAGCAGTACTTC.

Written as DNA, the CDR3 is TGTGCCAGCAGCGAACAGGGGGCACATGGAAACACCATATATTTT. This sequence encodes CASSEQGAHGNTIYF. V gene TRBV5-6 combines with J gene TRBJ1-3, with TRBD1 identical over 9 bases. Germline assignment: CDR1 SGHDT and CDR2 YYEEEE. Trimming cost V 4 bases and J 3 bases; bases outside gene matches: 5. The CDR3 runs 15 residues.

The chain recombines TRBV6-2 or TRBV6-3 with TRBJ1-1; unclear D gene. Deletions cut 2 bases from V and 1 base from J, with 11 bases between. Germline CDR1 and CDR2: MNHEY and SVGEGT. The CDR3 contains 15 residues. This chain's CDR3 is CASSYGPLENTEAFF. The CDR3 coding sequence is TGTGCCAGCAGTTACGGACCTCTCGAGAACACTGAAGCTTTCTTT.

The chain couples TRBV5-1 to TRBJ2-2; unclear D gene. Germline V gene data show CDR1 as SGHRS and CDR2 as YFSETQ. Trimming shortened V by 4 bases and J by 0 bases, and 4 bases separated the two germline ends. This CDR3 has 13 amino acids. CDR3 sequence reads: CASSVANTGELFF. As DNA, the CDR3 is TGCGCCAGCAGCGTAGCGAACACCGGGGAGCTGTTTTTT.

This sequence joins TRBV7-9 and TRBJ2-1; no definite D call. Germline V gene sequence: CDR1 SEHNR, CDR2 FQNEAQ (reference sequence). V dropped 0 bases and J dropped 4 bases, with 4 bases sitting between them. The CDR3 length is 13 residues. CDR3 sequence (DNA): TGTGCCAGCAGCTTAGCCGCTTACAATGAGCAGTTCTTC. Residues: CASSLAAYNEQFF. The full variable domain, its missing parts supplied by reference TRBV7-9 and TRBJ2-1, is DTGVSQNPRHKITKRGQNVTFRCDPISEHNRLYWYRQTLGQGPEFLTYFQNEAQLEKSRLLSDRFSAERPKGSFSTLEIQRTEQGDSAMYLCASSLAAYNEQFFGPGTRLTVL.

The chain joins TRBV2 to TRBJ1-5; D remains unclear. Trimming pared 4 bases from V and 0 bases from J, leaving 10 bases between. This CDR3 region has 15 residues. The V gene's germline CDR1 is SNHLY and CDR2 FYNNEI. Here the CDR3 reads CASSAQRHSNQPQHF. In DNA form, the CDR3 reads TGTGCCAGCAGTGCTCAGCGACATAGCAATCAGCCCCAGCATTTT.

The V and J genes are TRBV5-4 and TRBJ1-1; no reliable D call. The germline V gene has CDR1 SGHNT and CDR2 YYREEE (reference sequence). The CDR3 is 13 residues long. Trimming stripped 4 bases from V and 2 bases from J, with 9 bases between. The CDR3 reads CASSVGPNTEAFF. The DNA of the CDR3 is TGTGCCAGCAGCGTAGGACCCAACACTGAAGCTTTCTTT.

V is TRBV7-2 and J is TRBJ1-5; no reliable D call. The germline gives CDR1 SGHTA, CDR2 FQGNSA. Trimming cost V 1 base and J 7 bases, with 14 bases left between them. CDR3 size: 15 residues. CDR3 nucleotide sequence: TGTGCCAGCAGCTTAGTGTCGGGTTTTGGGCAGCCCCAGCATTTT. Residues: CASSLVSGFGQPQHF.

The chain uses TRBV30 and TRBJ1-4, with D unresolved. Trimming removed 1 base at V and 7 bases at J, with 13 bases between. The CDR3 has 14 residues. The V gene's germline CDR1 is GTSNPN and CDR2 SVGIG (reference sequence). CDR3 DNA: TGTGCCTGGAGTGCAGGAGACGGTCTTGAAAAACTGTTTTTT. Amino acid sequence: CAWSAGDGLEKLFF.

The chain couples TRBV24-1 to TRBJ2-1; 14 bases match TRBD2. CDR1 and CDR2 (germline): KGHDR, SFDVKD. Germline trimming cut 4 bases from V and 3 bases from J; bases unmatched to any gene: 7. The CDR3 is made up of 18 amino acids. The CDR3 sequence is CATSDMGLAGDDYNEQFF. For the CDR3, the DNA is TGTGCCACCAGTGACATGGGACTAGCGGGAGACGACTACAATGAGCAGTTCTTC.

This rearrangement joins TRBV14 to TRBJ2-1; no definite D call. This CDR3 region has 13 residues. Germline assignment: CDR1 SGHDN and CDR2 FVKESK. Trimming shortened V by 1 base and J by 5 bases, and 6 bases separated the two germline ends. The CDR3 nucleotides read TGTGCCAGCAGCCAAGCCGTTAACAATGAGCAGTTCTTC. This encodes CASSQAVNNEQFF.

The V gene is TRBV5-4, the J gene TRBJ2-2; no definite D call. This CDR3 has 13 amino acids. V lost 0 bases, J lost 4 bases, and 4 bases lay in between. The germline V gene encodes CDR1 SGHNT and CDR2 YYREEE (reference sequence). The DNA for the CDR3 is TGTGCCAGCAGCTTGGACCCCACCGGGGAGCTGTTTTTT. Protein sequence: CASSLDPTGELFF.

The V gene is TRBV9, the J gene TRBJ2-7, with 8 bases lining up with TRBD2. CDR1 SGDLS and CDR2 YYNGEE come from the germline V gene. V shed 0 bases, J shed 3 bases, and the junction held 8 bases outside the gene matches. The CDR3 contains 16 residues. CDR3 in amino acids: CASSVDATSGFYEQYF. CDR3 in DNA: TGTGCCAGCAGCGTAGATGCTACTAGCGGATTCTACGAGCAGTACTTC.

The chain carries TRBV5-1 and TRBJ1-1; D is possibly TRBD1 (5 bases). The CDR3 totals 13 residues. CDR1 is SGHRS, CDR2 YFSETQ, per germline. V dropped 0 bases and J dropped 3 bases, with 6 bases sitting between them. CDR3 sequence (DNA): TGCGCCAGCAGCTTGGTAGGGGACACTGAAGCTTTCTTT. Residues: CASSLVGDTEAFF.

This chain connects TRBV6-2 or TRBV6-3 to TRBJ2-7; 11 bases are a match to TRBD1. CDR3 length: 14 amino acids. CDR1 is MNHEY, CDR2 SVGEGT, per germline. Trimming took 2 bases from V and 6 from J; bases not matched to a gene: 3. For the CDR3, the DNA is TGTGCCAGCAGTTACCCGGGACAGGGGGTCGAGCAGTACTTC. Translating gives CASSYPGQGVEQYF.

The chain has TRBV27 and TRBJ2-7; 11 bases line up with TRBD1. The CDR3 is made up of 13 amino acids. Germline loops: CDR1 MNHEY, CDR2 SMNVEV (reference sequence). The V segment lost 8 bases and the J segment 6 bases; nucleotides outside the gene matches: 6. The CDR3 coding sequence is TGTGCCAGCCGCGGACAGGGGGCGATCGAGCAGTACTTC. It yields the protein CASRGQGAIEQYF.

The gene calls are TRBV6-5 and TRBJ2-3; 7 nucleotides line up with TRBD2. The CDR3 loop spans 16 amino acids. Germline trimming cut 2 bases from V and 5 bases from J; bases unmatched to any gene: 10. Germline V gives CDR1 MNHEY, CDR2 SVGAGI. The DNA of the CDR3 is TGTGCCAGCAGTTACACCGTCGGGACTATTGGAGATACGCAGTATTTT. Protein: CASSYTVGTIGDTQYF.